This entry features one T cell receptor beta chain sequence. Its antigen is unknown. The record originates from a study of CD8+CD57+ T cells in acquired aplastic anemia. Turning to the study itself: The sorted CD4+ and CD8+ cells yielded an average around 3 ug of DNA.

Overall study findings and caveats: Around 30 sequences, all CD8+ CDR3, were shared between patients and controls.

Template material for TCR beta VDJ and CDR3 profiling consisted of genomic DNA. TCRdb re-called the reads with MiXCR, one entry per CDR3 protein. Of roughly 61,000 distinct CDR3 sequences in the sample, roughly 58% were seen once. Germline V gives CDR1 SGHRS, CDR2 YFSETQ. V was clipped by 0 bases and J by 7 bases, with 16 bases between them. This CDR3 has 15 amino acids. The source is a human donor in good health, serving as a control. Sequenced input: sorted CD4+, CD8+, or CD8+CD57+ T cells (not recorded which) from PBMCs. The V and J genes are TRBV5-1 and TRBJ1-1, with D hard to call. This CDR3 is CASSLDRYGLNEAFF. Written as DNA, the CDR3 is TGCGCCAGCAGCTTGGACAGATATGGCTTGAATGAAGCTTTCTTT. The variable domain in full, completed from reference TRBV5-1 and TRBJ1-1, reads KAGVTQTPRYLIKTRGQQVTLSCSPISGHRSVSWYQQTPGQGLQFLFEYFSETQRNKGNFPGRFSGRQFSNSRSEMNVSTLELGDSALYLCASSLDRYGLNEAFFGQGTRLTVV.